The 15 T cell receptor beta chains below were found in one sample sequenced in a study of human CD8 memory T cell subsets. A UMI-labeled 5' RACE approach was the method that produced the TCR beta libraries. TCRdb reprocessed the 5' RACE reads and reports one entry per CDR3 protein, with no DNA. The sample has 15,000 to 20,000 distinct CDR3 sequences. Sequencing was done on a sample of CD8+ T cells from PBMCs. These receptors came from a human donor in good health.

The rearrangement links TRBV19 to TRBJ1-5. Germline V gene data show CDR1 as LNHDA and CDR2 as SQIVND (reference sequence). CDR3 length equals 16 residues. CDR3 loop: CASSLRPSLGNQPQHF. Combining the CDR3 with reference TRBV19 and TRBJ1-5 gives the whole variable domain DGGITQSPKYLFRKEGQNVTLSCEQNLNHDAMYWYRQDPGQGLRLIYYSQIVNDFQKGDIAEGYSVSREKKESFPLTVTSAQKNPTAFYLCASSLRPSLGNQPQHFGDGTRLSIL.

The CDR3 sequence: CSARDSAGPDQPQHF. The chain recombines TRBV20-1 with TRBJ1-5. This CDR3 contains 15 residues. In germline, CDR1 is DFQATT, CDR2 SNEGSKA (reference sequence).

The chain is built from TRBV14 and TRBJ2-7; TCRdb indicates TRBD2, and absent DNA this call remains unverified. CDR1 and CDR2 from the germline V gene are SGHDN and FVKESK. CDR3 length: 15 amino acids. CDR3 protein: CASSHSEDLSYEQYF.

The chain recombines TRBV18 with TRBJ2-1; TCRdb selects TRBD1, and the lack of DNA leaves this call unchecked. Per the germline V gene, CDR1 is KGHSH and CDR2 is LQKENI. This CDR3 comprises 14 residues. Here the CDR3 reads CASSFGDIPNEQFF.

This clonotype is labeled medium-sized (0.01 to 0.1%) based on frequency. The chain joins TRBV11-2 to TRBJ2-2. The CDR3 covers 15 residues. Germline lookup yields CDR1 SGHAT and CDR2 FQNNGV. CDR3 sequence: CASSLQQKNTGELFF.

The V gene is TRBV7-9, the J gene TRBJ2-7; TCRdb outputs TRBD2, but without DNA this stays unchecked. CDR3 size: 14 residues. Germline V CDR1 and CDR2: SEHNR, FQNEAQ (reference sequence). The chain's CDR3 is CASSLVGLTYEQYF.

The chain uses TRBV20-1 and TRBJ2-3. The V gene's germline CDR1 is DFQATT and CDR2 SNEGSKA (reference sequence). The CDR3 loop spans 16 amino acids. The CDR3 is CSARDRVLESTDTQYF.

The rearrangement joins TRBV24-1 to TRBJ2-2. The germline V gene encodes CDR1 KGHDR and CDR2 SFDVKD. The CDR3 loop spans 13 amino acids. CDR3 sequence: CATSPGETGELFF.

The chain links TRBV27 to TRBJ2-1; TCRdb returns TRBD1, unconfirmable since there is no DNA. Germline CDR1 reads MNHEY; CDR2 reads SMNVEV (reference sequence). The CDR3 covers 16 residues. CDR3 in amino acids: CASTPRLSVGVNEQFF.

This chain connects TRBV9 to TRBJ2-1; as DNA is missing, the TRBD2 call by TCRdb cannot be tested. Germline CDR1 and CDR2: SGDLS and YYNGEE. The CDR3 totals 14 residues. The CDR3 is CASSLRPLGKEQFF.

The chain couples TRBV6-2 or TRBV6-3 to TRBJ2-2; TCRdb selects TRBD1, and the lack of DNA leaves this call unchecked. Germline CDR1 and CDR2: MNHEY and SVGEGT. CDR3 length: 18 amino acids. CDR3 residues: CASTIPGQGHTNTGELFF.

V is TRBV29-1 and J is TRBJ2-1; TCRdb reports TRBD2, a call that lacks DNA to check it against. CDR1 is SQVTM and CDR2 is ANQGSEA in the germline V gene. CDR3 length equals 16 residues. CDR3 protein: CSVGGGLADAYNEQFF.

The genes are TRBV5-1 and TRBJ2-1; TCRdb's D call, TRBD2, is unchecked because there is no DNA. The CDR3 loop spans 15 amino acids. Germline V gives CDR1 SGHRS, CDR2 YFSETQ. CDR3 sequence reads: CASSNWDYAYNEQFF.

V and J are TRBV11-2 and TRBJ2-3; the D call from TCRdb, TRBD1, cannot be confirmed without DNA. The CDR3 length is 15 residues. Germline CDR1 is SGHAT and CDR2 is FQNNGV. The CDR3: CASSQNHRGTDTQYF.

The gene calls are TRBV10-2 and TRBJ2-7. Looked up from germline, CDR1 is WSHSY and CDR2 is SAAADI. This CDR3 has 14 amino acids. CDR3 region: CASSAGGTPYEQYF.